This TCR beta chain comes out of a study of regulatory and conventional T cells in RAG deficiency. Overall study results and limits: Compared with controls, unique Treg TCR beta sequences dropped approximately 100-fold in Omenn syndrome and CID/AS.

A word on this clone: Its antigen is currently unknown.

The ends lost 4 bases at V and 4 bases at J; junction bases unmatched: 3. The CDR3 sequence is 13 residues long. The germline V gene encodes CDR1 MNHEY and CDR2 SVGAGI. Measured with immunoSEQ multiplex PCR; TCRdb has only the in-frame clones, and not every one. The data show about 32,000 clones, 89% seen once. This sample also appeared in a second study, on regulatory T cells. That study reports: The PCR used 52 TRBV and 13 TRBJ primers. Skewed V and J usage and few unique V-J pairs marked patient repertoires, most in Tregs.

V and J are TRBV6-5 and TRBJ1-1, with 7 bases identical to TRBD1. The sequence derives from a human donor in good health. Input material: CD8+ T cells sorted from blood. The chain's CDR3 is CASSLGQATEAFF. As DNA, the CDR3 is TGTGCCAGCAGTTTAGGACAGGCCACTGAAGCTTTCTTT.